This T cell receptor beta chain is drawn from a study of control samples from healthy donors and cancer patients. This clone was seen more than once but under ten times. The repertoire was sequenced with immunoSEQ multiplex PCR; TCRdb's copy has only in-frame clones and lacks some. The sample gives about 84,000 clones, around 84% of which show up once; roughly 10% is in the top ten. In germline, CDR1 is SQVTM, CDR2 ANQGSEA. The CDR3 totals 14 residues. The V gene end was trimmed by 7 bases and the J gene end by 6 bases; junction bases not matched to a gene: 10. The origin of this receptor is a man aged 55 to 70 with head and neck cancer. J is TRBJ2-2 and V is TRBV29-1; 8 nucleotides match TRBD1. Sequences were obtained from PBMCs. The CDR3 reads CSARTGYYSGELFF. DNA for the CDR3: TGCAGCGCTAGGACAGGGTATTATTCCGGGGAGCTGTTTTTT.